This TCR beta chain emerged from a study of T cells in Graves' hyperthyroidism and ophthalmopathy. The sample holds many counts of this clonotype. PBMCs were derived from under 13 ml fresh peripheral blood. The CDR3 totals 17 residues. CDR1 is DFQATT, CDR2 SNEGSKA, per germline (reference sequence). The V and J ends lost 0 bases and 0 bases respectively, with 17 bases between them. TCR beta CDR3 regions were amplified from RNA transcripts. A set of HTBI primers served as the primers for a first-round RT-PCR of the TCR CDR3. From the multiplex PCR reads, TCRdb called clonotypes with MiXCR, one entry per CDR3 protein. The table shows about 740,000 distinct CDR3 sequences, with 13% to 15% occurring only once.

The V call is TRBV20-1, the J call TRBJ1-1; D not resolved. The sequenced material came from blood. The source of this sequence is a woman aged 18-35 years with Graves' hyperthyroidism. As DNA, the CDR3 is TGCAGTGCTAGAGATTTGAGAAGACACCGCATGAACACTGAAGCTTTCTTT. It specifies CSARDLRRHRMNTEAFF.